This T cell receptor beta chain was profiled in a study of T cell responses to AZD1222 COVID-19 vaccine. Findings and caveats of the study: Clonal diversity may have been underestimated in mostly white British donors. Spike was spanned by vaccine-associated CD4 TCRs, which were dominant at 160-218 and 743-854.

Assay: immunoSEQ multiplex PCR; the TCRdb copy retains only in-frame clones and omits some. The sample includes nearly 100,000 clones, around nine tenths of them seen just once. The germline V gene encodes CDR1 LGHNA and CDR2 YSLEER. The CDR3 extends over 14 amino acids. The V segment lost 5 bases and the J segment 5 bases; nucleotides outside the gene matches: 3. This clone was seen a few times. Its specificity is not known. This TCR was recovered from an adult in good health. The chain links TRBV4-3 to TRBJ2-5; TRBD2 aligns across 12 bases. Source: peripheral blood, taken on day 0 of AZD1222 vaccination. CDR3 in DNA: TGCGCCAGCAGCGCTAGCGGGGGGGCCGAGACCCAGTACTTC. Encoded protein: CASSASGGAETQYF.